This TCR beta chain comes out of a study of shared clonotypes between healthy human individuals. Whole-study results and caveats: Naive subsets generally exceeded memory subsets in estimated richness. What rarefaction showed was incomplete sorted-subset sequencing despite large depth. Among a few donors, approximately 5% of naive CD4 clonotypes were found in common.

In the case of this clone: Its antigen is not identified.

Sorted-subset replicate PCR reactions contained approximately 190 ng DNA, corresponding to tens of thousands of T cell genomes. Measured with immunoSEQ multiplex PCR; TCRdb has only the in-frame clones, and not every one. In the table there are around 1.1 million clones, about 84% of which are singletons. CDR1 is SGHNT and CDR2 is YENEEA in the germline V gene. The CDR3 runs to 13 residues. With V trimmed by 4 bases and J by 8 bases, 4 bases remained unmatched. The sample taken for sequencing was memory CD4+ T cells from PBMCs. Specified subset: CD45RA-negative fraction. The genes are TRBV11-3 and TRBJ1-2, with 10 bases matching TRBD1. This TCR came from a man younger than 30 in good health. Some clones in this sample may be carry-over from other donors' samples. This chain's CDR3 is CASSSGTGEGYTF. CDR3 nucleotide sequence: TGTGCCAGCAGCTCAGGGACAGGGGAAGGCTACACCTTC.